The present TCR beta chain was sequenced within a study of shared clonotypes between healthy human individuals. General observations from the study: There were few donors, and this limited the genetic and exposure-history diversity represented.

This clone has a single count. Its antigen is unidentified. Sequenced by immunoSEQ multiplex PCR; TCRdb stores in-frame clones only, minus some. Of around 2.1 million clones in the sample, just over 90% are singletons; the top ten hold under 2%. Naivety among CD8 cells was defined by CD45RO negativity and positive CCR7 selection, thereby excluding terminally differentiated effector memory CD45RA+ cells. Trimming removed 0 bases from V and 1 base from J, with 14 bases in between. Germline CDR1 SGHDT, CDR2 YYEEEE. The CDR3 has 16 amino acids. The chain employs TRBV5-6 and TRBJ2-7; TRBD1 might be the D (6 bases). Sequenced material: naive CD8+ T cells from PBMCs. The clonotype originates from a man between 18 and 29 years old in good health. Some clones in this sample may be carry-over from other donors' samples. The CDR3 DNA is TGTGCCAGCAGCTTGGGGTACAGGGAGATTTCCTACGAGCAGTACTTC. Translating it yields CASSLGYREISYEQYF.